One and the same sample provided the 17 T cell receptor beta chains below, sequenced in a study of blood T cell repertoires in COVID-19 (dated by TCRdb to 2020 to 2021). Receptor libraries were prepared by the immunoSEQ multiplex PCR assay. In its TCRdb copy, this immuneACCESS table keeps in-frame sequences only and misses some clones. Where compared with another copy, unresolved V genes explain less than half of these, and the others have no known cause. The sample contains tens of thousands of clones, 70% to 90% of them found a single time. 6.9% of the sample rests with the top ten. The material sequenced was peripheral blood. Receptor source: a man in his forties or fifties with active COVID-19.

This chain links TRBV5-6 with TRBJ2-3, with a possible D match to TRBD1 (6 bases). CDR3 length equals 14 residues. V was trimmed by 3 bases and J by 3 bases, leaving 11 bases between them. Germline CDR1 is SGHDT and CDR2 is YYEEEE. The CDR3, as DNA: TGTGCCAGCAGCTCCGACAGGACGACAGATACGCAGTATTTT. This encodes CASSSDRTTDTQYF. The full variable domain, rest sourced from reference TRBV5-6 and TRBJ2-3, is DAGVTQSPTHLIKTRGQQVTLRCSPKSGHDTVSWYQQALGQGPQFIFQYYEEEERQRGNFPDRFSGHQFPNYSSELNVNALLLGDSALYLCASSSDRTTDTQYFGPGTRLTVL.

The V and J genes are TRBV7-2 and TRBJ1-2, with TRBD1 matching 8 bases. This CDR3 comprises 15 residues. The V gene's germline CDR1 is SGHTA and CDR2 FQGNSA. Germline trimming cut 4 bases from V and 4 bases from J; bases unmatched to any gene: 8. CDR3 protein: CASSSEKGQAYGYTF. CDR3 nucleotides: TGTGCCAGCAGCTCCGAGAAGGGACAGGCCTATGGCTACACCTTC.

The chain links TRBV5-4 to TRBJ1-1; 12 bases line up with TRBD1. The CDR3 length is 12 residues. Trimming at V came to 4 bases and at J to 9 bases, leaving 1 base not matched to a gene. Per the germline V gene, CDR1 is SGHNT and CDR2 is YYREEE (reference sequence). In nucleotides, the CDR3 is TGTGCCAGCAGCGGGGACAGGGGGCAAGCTTTCTTT. Its protein is CASSGDRGQAFF.

The genes are TRBV7-9 and TRBJ2-1; D is undetermined. The CDR3 has 11 residues. The V gene lost 5 bases and the J gene lost 7 bases, with 6 bases spanning the gap. CDR1 is SEHNR, CDR2 FQNEAQ, per germline (reference sequence). The CDR3 sequence: CASSLRNEQFF. The CDR3 bases are TGTGCCAGCAGCCTGCGGAATGAGCAGTTCTTC.

The chain combines TRBV5-1 with TRBJ2-3; 8 nucleotides line up with TRBD1. This CDR3 spans 15 amino acids. Trimming at V came to 3 bases and at J to 0 bases, leaving 3 bases not matched to a gene. CDR1 SGHRS and CDR2 YFSETQ come from the germline V gene. This CDR3 reads CASSSDRVSTDTQYF. The CDR3 coding sequence is TGCGCCAGCAGCTCGGACAGGGTTAGCACAGATACGCAGTATTTT.

This sequence joins TRBV6-6 and TRBJ1-5; 11 nucleotides agree with TRBD1. V dropped 5 bases and J dropped 4; count of bases not matched to a gene: 10. This CDR3 has 17 amino acids. Germline V CDR1 and CDR2: MNHNY, SVGAGI (reference sequence). The CDR3 sequence: CASSRAGTGGGNQPQHF. The CDR3 nucleotides read TGTGCCAGCAGTCGCGCGGGGACAGGGGGAGGAAATCAGCCCCAGCATTTT.

This chain uses TRBV4-2 with TRBJ1-1, with 7 bases identical to TRBD1. Trimming at V came to 4 bases and at J to 11 bases, leaving 7 bases not matched to a gene. The CDR3 totals 12 residues. Germline V gene data show CDR1 as LGHNA and CDR2 as YNFKEQ. In DNA form, the CDR3 reads TGTGCCAGCAGCCCGGGGACAGAACTTGCTTTCTTT. It codes for CASSPGTELAFF.

In its sample, this clone was seen a few times. The chain uses TRBV7-9 and TRBJ2-7; 13 bases are a match to TRBD2. From germline, CDR1 is SEHNR and CDR2 FQNEAQ (reference sequence). This CDR3 is 16 amino acids long. After removal of 1 base from V and 3 bases from J, the junction contained 3 bases not matched to a gene. The CDR3 is CASSLGGLAGNYEQYV. In DNA form, the CDR3 reads TGTGCCAGCAGCTTAGGGGGACTAGCGGGAAACTACGAGCAGTACGTC.

The rearrangement links TRBV4-1 to TRBJ2-1, with D possibly being TRBD1 (5 bases). V was cut by 0 bases and J by 9 bases, with 9 bases left in between. CDR1 MGHRA and CDR2 YSYEKL come from the germline V gene. The length of the CDR3 is 13 residues. CDR3 residues: CASSQDRGPEQFF. The CDR3 bases are TGCGCCAGCAGCCAAGATAGGGGTCCTGAGCAGTTCTTC.

The chain uses TRBV6-6 and TRBJ2-3; TRBD2 matches at 12 bases. The germline V gene has CDR1 MNHNY and CDR2 SVGAGI (reference sequence). V gave up 4 bases and J gave up 7 bases; unmatched junction bases: 6. This CDR3 has 15 residues. For the CDR3, the DNA is TGTGCCAGCAGTTTTCAGACTAGCGGGGGACATACGCAGTATTTT. Encoded protein: CASSFQTSGGHTQYF.

This clone was observed a single time. The chain is built from TRBV16 and TRBJ1-2; 10 nucleotides match TRBD1. Losses at the gene ends were 4 bases for V and 6 bases for J; bases not matched to a gene: 8. Germline-derived CDR1 and CDR2 are KGHSY and FQNENV. The CDR3 runs 15 residues. CDR3 bases: TGTGCCAGCAGCCCAAGTCCCGGACAGGGGGATGGCTACACCTTC. Residues: CASSPSPGQGDGYTF. Full variable domain (missing parts from reference TRBV16 and TRBJ1-2): GEEVAQTPKHLVRGEGQKAKLYCAPIKGHSYVFWYQQVLKNEFKFLISFQNENVFDETGMPKERFSAKCLPNSPCSLEIQATKLEDSAVYFCASSPSPGQGDGYTFGSGTRLTVV.

The CDR3 reads CASSNGPSSYEQYV. As DNA, the CDR3 is TGTGCCAGCAGCAACGGCCCTAGCTCCTACGAGCAGTACGTC. The chain employs TRBV21-1 and TRBJ2-7; the listed D gene, TRBD2, was not tested against the DNA. TRBV21-1 counts as a pseudogene. The CDR3 has 14 residues.

The chain couples TRBV19 to TRBJ2-2, with 11 positions matching TRBD1. CDR1 is LNHDA, CDR2 SQIVND, per germline (reference sequence). Unmatched junction bases numbered 3, after V lost 6 bases and J lost 0 bases. The CDR3 runs 16 residues. The DNA for the CDR3 is TGTGCCAGTAGGCCGGGACAGGGGGCGAACACCGGGGAGCTGTTTTTT. Encoded protein: CASRPGQGANTGELFF.

The V gene is TRBV18, the J gene TRBJ2-2, with 8 bases identical to TRBD1. Germline trimming cut 6 bases from V and 7 bases from J; bases unmatched to any gene: 10. The CDR3 is 15 amino acids. Germline V gene data show CDR1 as KGHSH and CDR2 as LQKENI. The CDR3 region has the DNA TGTGCCAGCTCGCCAACATCAGGGGGCAACGGGGAGCTGTTTTTT. Its translation is CASSPTSGGNGELFF.

The chain has TRBV6-6 and TRBJ1-2, with D tentatively TRBD1 (5 bases). V was clipped by 6 bases and J by 8 bases, with 19 bases between them. Germline V gene data show CDR1 as MNHNY and CDR2 as SVGAGI (reference sequence). The CDR3 is 14 residues long. Written as DNA, the CDR3 is TGTGCCAGCAGCCGCAGGCCCTCGGAGGGGGGCTACACCTTC. This gives the protein CASSRRPSEGGYTF.

The chain carries TRBV20-1 and TRBJ2-7; 9 nucleotides align to TRBD2. This CDR3 is built from 13 residues. V shed 3 bases and J 6 bases; nucleotides not matched to a gene: 6. In germline, CDR1 is DFQATT, CDR2 SNEGSKA (reference sequence). The CDR3, as DNA: TGCAGTGCTAGTAGCGGGGGTCTAGTCGAGCAGTACTTC. Residues: CSASSGGLVEQYF.

This clone was counted between two and nine times. The chain recombines TRBV30 with TRBJ1-6; TRBD1 aligns across 9 bases. Germline V lookup: CDR1 GTSNPN, CDR2 SVGIG (reference sequence). The CDR3 covers 16 residues. V gave up 3 bases and J gave up 6 bases; unmatched junction bases: 9. CDR3 sequence: CAWSLAWTGVNSPLHF. The CDR3, as DNA: TGTGCCTGGAGCCTAGCGTGGACAGGGGTTAATTCACCCCTCCACTTT.